This entry lists 14 T cell receptor beta chains sequenced from one sample in a study of T cell responses to AZD1222 COVID-19 vaccine. TCRdb keeps only in-frame clones here, not all; method: immunoSEQ multiplex PCR. The sample records approximately 300,000 clones, approximately 94% being singletons. This sample comprised peripheral blood, obtained 28 days after the second AZD1222 dose. These TCRs come from an adult who received the AZD1222 COVID-19 vaccine.

This chain joins TRBV4-1 and TRBJ2-7; D gene ambiguous. V was clipped by 0 bases and J by 5 bases, with 17 bases between them. This CDR3 region has 16 residues. Germline V gives CDR1 MGHRA, CDR2 YSYEKL. Here the CDR3 reads CASSQDLRPGWNEQYF. Written as DNA, the CDR3 is TGCGCCAGCAGCCAAGATCTCCGGCCAGGCTGGAACGAGCAGTACTTC.

CDR3 sequence (DNA): TGTGCCAGCAGCGTAGTGAGACAGGGAAGCACCTACGAGCAGTACTTC. This translates into CASSVVRQGSTYEQYF. The chain employs TRBV9 and TRBJ2-7, with 7 bases matching TRBD1. This CDR3 region has 16 residues. Germline values: CDR1 SGDLS, CDR2 YYNGEE. V dropped 0 bases and J dropped 2; count of bases not matched to a gene: 8. Using reference TRBV9 and TRBJ2-7 for the parts outside the CDR3, the full variable domain is DSGVTQTPKHLITATGQRVTLRCSPRSGDLSVYWYQQSLDQGLQFLIQYYNGEERAKGNILERFSAQQFPDLHSELNLSSLELGDSALYFCASSVVRQGSTYEQYFGPGTRLTVT.

The J gene is TRBJ2-5, the V gene TRBV6-5, with unresolved D. The CDR3 is 13 amino acids. Deletions cut 6 bases from V and 5 bases from J, with 13 bases between. Per germline, CDR1 MNHEY and CDR2 SVGAGI. The CDR3 here is CASSHPAAETQYF. CDR3 bases: TGTGCCAGCAGCCACCCCGCGGCGGAGACCCAGTACTTC.

This clone occurred once. The rearrangement joins TRBV13 to TRBJ2-7; D unresolved. CDR3 length equals 11 residues. Trimming left V 0 bases short and J 7 bases short, with 4 bases between. CDR1 is PRHDT, CDR2 FYEKMQ, per germline (reference sequence). The CDR3 here is CASSLGGEQYF. The CDR3 region has the DNA TGTGCCAGCAGCTTAGGAGGAGAGCAGTACTTC.

The rearrangement joins TRBV28 to TRBJ2-6, with D hard to call. The CDR3 is 18 amino acids. Looked up from germline, CDR1 is MDHEN and CDR2 is SYDVKM. Trimming cost V 8 bases and J 5 bases, with 25 bases left between them. In DNA, the CDR3 is TGTGCCAGCGCACTCCGACCGCCCCACGACCTGAGGGCCAACGTCCTGACTTTC. The encoded protein is CASALRPPHDLRANVLTF. Filled out from reference TRBV28 and TRBJ2-6, the complete variable domain reads DVKVTQSSRYLVKRTGEKVFLECVQDMDHENMFWYRQDPGLGLRLIYFSYDVKMKEKGDIPEGYSVSREKKERFSLILESASTNQTSMYLCASALRPPHDLRANVLTFGAGSRLTVL.

The V gene is TRBV27, the J gene TRBJ1-6; D unclear. Trimming cost V 8 bases and J 7 bases, with 15 bases left between them. The CDR3 is made up of 14 amino acids. Germline V gene lookup returns CDR1 MNHEY and CDR2 SMNVEV (reference sequence). For the CDR3, the DNA is TGTGCCAGCCGCTCTGAGCCGGGGAATTCACCCCTCCACTTT. The encoded protein is CASRSEPGNSPLHF.

The V gene is TRBV10-3, the J gene TRBJ1-5, with a tentative D call TRBD1 (5 bases). V lost 0 bases and J lost 5, with 11 bases in between. The CDR3 loop spans 15 amino acids. The germline CDR1 and CDR2 sequences are ENHRY and SYGVKD. The CDR3 loop reads CAISESGVGDQPQHF. The CDR3 DNA reads as TGTGCCATCAGTGAGTCAGGGGTAGGGGATCAGCCCCAGCATTTT.

The rearrangement joins TRBV13 to TRBJ1-1; 7 bases are shared with TRBD1. The length of the CDR3 is 14 residues. V shed 5 bases, J shed 4 bases, and the junction held 7 bases outside the gene matches. Germline CDR1 and CDR2: PRHDT and FYEKMQ (reference sequence). CDR3 residues: CASSPAGGGTEAFF. The CDR3 DNA sequence: TGTGCCAGCAGCCCCGCAGGGGGAGGCACTGAAGCTTTCTTT.

The V call is TRBV15, the J call TRBJ2-5; D ambiguous. V lost 8 bases and J lost 6, with 4 bases in between. CDR3 size: 9 residues. Germline CDR1 reads LNHNV; CDR2 reads YYDKDF (reference sequence). CDR3 coding DNA: TGTGCCACCCCGCAGACCCAGTACTTC. Residues: CATPQTQYF.

The genes are TRBV5-1 and TRBJ2-7, with 10 bases aligning to TRBD2. This CDR3 spans 18 amino acids. Trimming cost V 9 bases and J 5 bases; bases outside gene matches: 23. In germline, CDR1 is SGHRS, CDR2 YFSETQ. Written as DNA, the CDR3 is TGCGCCACTAAGACCGGGACTAGCGAAGTTCCCCCCACAAACGAGCAGTACTTC. This translates into CATKTGTSEVPPTNEQYF.

The J gene is TRBJ1-1, the V gene TRBV11-2; D might be TRBD1 (6 bases). V gave up 1 base and J gave up 1 base, with 10 bases separating them. CDR3 length: 15 residues. Germline V gene data show CDR1 as SGHAT and CDR2 as FQNNGV. For the CDR3, the DNA is TGTGCCAGCAGCTTAGTACAAGGGGGGAACACTGAAGCTTTCTTT. Translation gives CASSLVQGGNTEAFF.

V gene TRBV4-1 combines with J gene TRBJ1-2; D may be TRBD1 (5 bases). Germline V gene data show CDR1 as MGHRA and CDR2 as YSYEKL. Trimming removed 2 bases at V and 8 bases at J, with 15 bases between. This CDR3 spans 14 amino acids. The CDR3 protein is CASSQPGTAGGYTF. CDR3 sequence (DNA): TGCGCCAGCAGCCAACCAGGGACGGCGGGAGGCTACACCTTC.

The chain links TRBV20-1 to TRBJ1-1; D is uncertain. Trimming took off 3 bases at V and 2 bases at J, with 13 bases between the two ends. In germline, CDR1 is DFQATT, CDR2 SNEGSKA (reference sequence). This CDR3 comprises 14 residues. CDR3 DNA sequence: TGCAGTGCTAGTGCTGCAGGACCAAACACTGAAGCTTTCTTT. This encodes CSASAAGPNTEAFF.

V and J are TRBV24-1 and TRBJ1-1; maybe TRBD1 (5 bases). Germline CDR1 reads KGHDR; CDR2 reads SFDVKD. The V and J ends lost 9 bases and 0 bases respectively, with 16 bases between them. CDR3 size: 15 residues. This CDR3 reads CATSGADDMNTEAFF. DNA of the CDR3: TGTGCCACCTCTGGGGCCGACGATATGAACACTGAAGCTTTCTTT.